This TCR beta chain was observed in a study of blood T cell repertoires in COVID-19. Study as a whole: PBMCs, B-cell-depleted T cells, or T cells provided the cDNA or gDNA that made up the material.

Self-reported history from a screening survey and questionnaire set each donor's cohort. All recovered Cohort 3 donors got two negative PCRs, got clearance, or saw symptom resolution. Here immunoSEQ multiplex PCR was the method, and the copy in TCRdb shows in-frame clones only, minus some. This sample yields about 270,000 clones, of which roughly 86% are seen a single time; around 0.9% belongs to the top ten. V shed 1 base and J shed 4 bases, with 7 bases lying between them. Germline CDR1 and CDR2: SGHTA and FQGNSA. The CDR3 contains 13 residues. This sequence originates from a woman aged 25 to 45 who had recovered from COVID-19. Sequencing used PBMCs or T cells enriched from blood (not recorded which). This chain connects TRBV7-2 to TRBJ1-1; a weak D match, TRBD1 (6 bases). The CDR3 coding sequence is TGTGCCAGCAGCTTAGGAGGGGGCACTGAAGCTTTCTTT. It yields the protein CASSLGGGTEAFF.